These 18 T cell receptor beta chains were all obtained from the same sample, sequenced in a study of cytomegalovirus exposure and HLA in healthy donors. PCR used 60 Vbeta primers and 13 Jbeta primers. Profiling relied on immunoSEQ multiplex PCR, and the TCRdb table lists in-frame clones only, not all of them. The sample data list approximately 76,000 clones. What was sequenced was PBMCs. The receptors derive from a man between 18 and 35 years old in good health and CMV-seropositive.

CDR3 coding DNA: TGCGCCAGCAGCTTGACCGGGACTAGCTCCTACAATGAGCAGTTCTTC. Protein sequence: CASSLTGTSSYNEQFF. The J gene is TRBJ2-1, the V gene TRBV5-1; 8 positions agree with TRBD2. V dropped 1 base and J dropped 0; count of bases not matched to a gene: 3. The CDR3 runs to 16 residues. Germline CDR1 is SGHRS and CDR2 is YFSETQ.

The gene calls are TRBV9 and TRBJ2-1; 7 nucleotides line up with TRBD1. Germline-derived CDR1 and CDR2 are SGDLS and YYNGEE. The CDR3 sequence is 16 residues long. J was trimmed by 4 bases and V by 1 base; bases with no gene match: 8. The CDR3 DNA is TGTGCCAGCAGCGTATCGTGGGACAGTGAATACAATGAGCAGTTCTTC. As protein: CASSVSWDSEYNEQFF.

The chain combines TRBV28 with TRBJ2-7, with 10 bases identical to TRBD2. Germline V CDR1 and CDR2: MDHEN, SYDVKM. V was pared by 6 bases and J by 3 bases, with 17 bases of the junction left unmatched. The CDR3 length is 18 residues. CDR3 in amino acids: CASSSPPVAGGLVYEQYF. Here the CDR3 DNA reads TGTGCCAGCAGCTCTCCCCCAGTAGCGGGGGGATTAGTCTACGAGCAGTACTTC.

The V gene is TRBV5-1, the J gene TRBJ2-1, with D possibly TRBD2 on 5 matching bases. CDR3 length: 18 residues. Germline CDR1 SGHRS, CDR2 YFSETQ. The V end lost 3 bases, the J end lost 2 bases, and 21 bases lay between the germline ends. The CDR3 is CASSSQTRFVGTYNEQFF. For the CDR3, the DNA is TGCGCCAGCAGCTCCCAGACACGATTTGTCGGGACCTACAATGAGCAGTTCTTC.

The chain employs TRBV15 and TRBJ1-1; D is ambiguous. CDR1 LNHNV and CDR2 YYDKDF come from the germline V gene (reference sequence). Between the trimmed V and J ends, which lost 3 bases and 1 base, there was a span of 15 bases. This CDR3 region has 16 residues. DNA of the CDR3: TGTGCCACCAGCAGGGGAGGACGTCTTCGGAACACTGAAGCTTTCTTT. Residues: CATSRGGRLRNTEAFF.

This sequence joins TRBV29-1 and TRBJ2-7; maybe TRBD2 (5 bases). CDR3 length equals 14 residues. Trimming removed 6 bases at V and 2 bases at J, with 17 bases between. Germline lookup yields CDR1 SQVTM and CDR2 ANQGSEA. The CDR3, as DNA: TGCAGCGTAGGCGGCGGGTGGAGCGCCTACGAGCAGTACTTC. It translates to CSVGGGWSAYEQYF.

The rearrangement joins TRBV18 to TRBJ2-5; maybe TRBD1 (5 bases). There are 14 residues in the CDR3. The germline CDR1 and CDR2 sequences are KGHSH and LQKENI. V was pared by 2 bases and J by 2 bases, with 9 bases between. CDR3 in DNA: TGTGCCAGCTCACCATTTACAGGACAAGAGACCCAGTACTTC. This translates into CASSPFTGQETQYF.

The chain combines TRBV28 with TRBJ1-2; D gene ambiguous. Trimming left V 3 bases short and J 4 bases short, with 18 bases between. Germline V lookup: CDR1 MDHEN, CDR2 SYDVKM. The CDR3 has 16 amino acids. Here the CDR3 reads CASSFLMWQDTYGYTF. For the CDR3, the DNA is TGTGCCAGCAGTTTCCTCATGTGGCAGGATACCTATGGCTACACCTTC.

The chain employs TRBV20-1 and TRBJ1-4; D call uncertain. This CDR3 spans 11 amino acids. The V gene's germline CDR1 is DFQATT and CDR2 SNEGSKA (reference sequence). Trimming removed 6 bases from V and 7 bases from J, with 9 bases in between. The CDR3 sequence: CSAETGEKLFF. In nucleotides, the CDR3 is TGCAGTGCGGAGACTGGTGAAAAACTGTTTTTT.

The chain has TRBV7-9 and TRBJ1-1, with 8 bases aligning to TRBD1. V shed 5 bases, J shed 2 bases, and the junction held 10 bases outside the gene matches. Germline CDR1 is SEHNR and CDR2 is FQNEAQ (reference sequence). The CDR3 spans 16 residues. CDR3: CASSPHPGQANTEAFF. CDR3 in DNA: TGTGCCAGCAGCCCGCACCCGGGACAGGCAAACACTGAAGCTTTCTTT.

CDR3 DNA: TGTGCCAGCAGTGAACCCCTACTAGCGGGTTCCACAGATACGCAGTATTTT. Protein: CASSEPLLAGSTDTQYF. The genes are TRBV2 and TRBJ2-3; 9 nucleotides line up with TRBD2. Germline V lookup: CDR1 SNHLY, CDR2 FYNNEI. This CDR3 comprises 17 residues. V lost 2 bases and J lost 2; bases outside the gene matches: 8.

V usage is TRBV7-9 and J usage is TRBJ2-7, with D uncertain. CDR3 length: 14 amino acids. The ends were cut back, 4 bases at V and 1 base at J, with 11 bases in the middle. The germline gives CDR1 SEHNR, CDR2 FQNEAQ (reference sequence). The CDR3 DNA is TGTGCCAGCAGCTCAACCCAGGATTCCTACGAGCAGTACTTC. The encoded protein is CASSSTQDSYEQYF.

The CDR3 spells CASQAGTSGPYEQYF. The CDR3 DNA follows: TGTGCCAGCCAAGCCGGGACTAGCGGTCCCTACGAGCAGTACTTC. The chain couples TRBV2 to TRBJ2-7; 11 nucleotides line up with TRBD2. Trimming removed 8 bases from V and 2 bases from J; junction bases left unmatched: 8. Germline values: CDR1 SNHLY, CDR2 FYNNEI. The CDR3 is 15 residues long.

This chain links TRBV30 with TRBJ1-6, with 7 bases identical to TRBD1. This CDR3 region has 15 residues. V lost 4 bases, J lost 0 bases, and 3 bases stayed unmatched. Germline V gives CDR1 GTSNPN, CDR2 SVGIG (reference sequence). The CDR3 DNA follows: TGTGCCTGGAAGACAGGGAGCTCCTATAATTCACCCCTCCACTTT. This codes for CAWKTGSSYNSPLHF.

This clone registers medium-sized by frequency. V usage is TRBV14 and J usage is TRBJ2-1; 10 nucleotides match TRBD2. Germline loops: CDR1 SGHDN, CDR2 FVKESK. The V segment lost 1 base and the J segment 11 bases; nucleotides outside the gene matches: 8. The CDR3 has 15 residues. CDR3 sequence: CASSQAASGRTQQFF. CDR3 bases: TGTGCCAGCAGCCAAGCTGCTAGCGGGAGAACCCAGCAGTTCTTC.

DNA of the CDR3: TGTGCCAGCAGCTCGTGGGGTAGCGGGTACTCCTACGAGCAGTACTTC. Protein: CASSSWGSGYSYEQYF. The rearrangement uses TRBV7-8 and TRBJ2-7; 7 bases are a match to TRBD2. J lost 0 bases, V lost 4 bases, and 9 bases had no gene match. The germline V gene encodes CDR1 SGHVS and CDR2 FQNEAQ. This CDR3 region has 16 residues.

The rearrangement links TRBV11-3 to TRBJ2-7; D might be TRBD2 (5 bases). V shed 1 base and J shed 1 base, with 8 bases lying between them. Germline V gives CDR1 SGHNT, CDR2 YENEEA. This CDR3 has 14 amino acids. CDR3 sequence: CASSLGSGSYEQYF. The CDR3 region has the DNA TGTGCCAGCAGCTTAGGGTCGGGGTCCTACGAGCAGTACTTC. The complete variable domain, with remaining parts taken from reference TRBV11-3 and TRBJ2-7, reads EAGVVQSPRYKIIEKKQPVAFWCNPISGHNTLYWYLQNLGQGPELLIRYENEEAVDDSQLPKDRFSAERLKGVDSTLKIQPAELGDSAVYLCASSLGSGSYEQYFGPGTRLTVT.

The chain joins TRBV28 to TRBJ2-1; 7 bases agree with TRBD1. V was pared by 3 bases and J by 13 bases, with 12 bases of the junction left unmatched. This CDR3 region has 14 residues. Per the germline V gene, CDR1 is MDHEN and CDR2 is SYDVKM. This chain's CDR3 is CASSLERGRIYQFF. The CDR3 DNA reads TGTGCCAGCAGTTTGGAGAGGGGGCGAATTTATCAGTTCTTC.